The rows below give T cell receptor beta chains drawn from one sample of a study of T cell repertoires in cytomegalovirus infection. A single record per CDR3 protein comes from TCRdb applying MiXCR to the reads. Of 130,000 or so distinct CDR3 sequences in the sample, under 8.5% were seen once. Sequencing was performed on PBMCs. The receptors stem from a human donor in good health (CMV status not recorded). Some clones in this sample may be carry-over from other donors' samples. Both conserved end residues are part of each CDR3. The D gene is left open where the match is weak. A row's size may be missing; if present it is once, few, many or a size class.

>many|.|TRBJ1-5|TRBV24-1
CATSAGALNQPQHF
TGTGCCACCAGTGCTGGGGCACTGAATCAGCCCCAGCATTTT
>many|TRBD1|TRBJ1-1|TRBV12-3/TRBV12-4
CASSFRDRGAEAFF
TGTGCCAGCAGTTTCCGGGACAGGGGGGCTGAAGCTTTCTTT
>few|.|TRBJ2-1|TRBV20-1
CSARDLSTGNEQFF
TGCAGTGCTAGAGATCTGAGTACCGGCAATGAGCAGTTCTTC
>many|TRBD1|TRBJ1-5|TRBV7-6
CASSLRDSSNQPQHF
TGTGCCAGCAGCTTAAGGGACAGCAGCAATCAGCCCCAGCATTTT
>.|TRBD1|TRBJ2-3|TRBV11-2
CASSVMTGLTDTQYF
TGTGCCAGCAGCGTAATGACAGGGCTCACAGATACGCAGTATTTT
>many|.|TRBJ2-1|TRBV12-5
CASGSDEQFF
TGTGCTAGTGGTTCGGATGAGCAGTTCTTC
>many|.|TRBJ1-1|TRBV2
CASSETVVGLNTEAFF
TGTGCCAGCAGTGAAACAGTGGTGGGGCTGAACACTGAAGCTTTCTTT
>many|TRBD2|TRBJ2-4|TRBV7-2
CASSYSPPRLAGGIKNIQYF
TGTGCCAGCAGCTACTCCCCCCCCAGGCTAGCGGGGGGGATCAAAAACATTCAGTACTTC
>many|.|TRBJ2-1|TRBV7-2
CASSTGAPGEQFF
TGTGCCAGCAGCACTGGGGCCCCAGGAGAGCAGTTCTTC
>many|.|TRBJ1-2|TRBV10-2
CASSTKLNYGYTF
TGCGCCAGCAGTACCAAGCTTAACTATGGCTACACCTTC
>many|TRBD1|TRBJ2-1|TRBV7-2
CASSLAPGGNEQFF
TGTGCCAGCAGCTTAGCGCCAGGGGGTAATGAGCAGTTCTTC
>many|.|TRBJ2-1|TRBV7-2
CASSLNRDEQFF
TGTGCCAGCAGCTTAAACCGGGATGAGCAGTTCTTC
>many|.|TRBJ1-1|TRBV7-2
CASNPGTSNTEAFF
TGTGCCAGCAACCCCGGGACGTCGAACACTGAAGCTTTCTTT
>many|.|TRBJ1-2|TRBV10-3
CAISESGLYGYTF
TGTGCCATCAGTGAGTCGGGGCTCTATGGCTACACCTTC
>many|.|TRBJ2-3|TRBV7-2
CASSSADTQYF
TGTGCCAGCAGCTCCGCAGATACGCAGTATTTT
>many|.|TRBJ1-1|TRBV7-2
CASSLEGGADTEAFF
TGTGCCAGCAGCTTAGAGGGAGGAGCGGACACTGAAGCTTTCTTT
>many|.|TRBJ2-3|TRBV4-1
CASSQDPASSTDTQYF
TGCGCCAGCAGCCAAGACCCTGCTTCTTCCACAGATACGCAGTATTTT
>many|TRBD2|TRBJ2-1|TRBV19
CASSILAGMNNEQFF
TGTGCCAGTAGTATACTAGCGGGGATGAACAATGAGCAGTTCTTC
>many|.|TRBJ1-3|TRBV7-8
CASSSGQTSGNTIYF
TGTGCCAGCAGCTCCGGACAGACCTCTGGAAACACCATATATTTT
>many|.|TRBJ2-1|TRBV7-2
CASSLAVSSYNEQFF
TGTGCCAGCAGCTTAGCGGTGAGTTCCTACAATGAGCAGTTCTTC